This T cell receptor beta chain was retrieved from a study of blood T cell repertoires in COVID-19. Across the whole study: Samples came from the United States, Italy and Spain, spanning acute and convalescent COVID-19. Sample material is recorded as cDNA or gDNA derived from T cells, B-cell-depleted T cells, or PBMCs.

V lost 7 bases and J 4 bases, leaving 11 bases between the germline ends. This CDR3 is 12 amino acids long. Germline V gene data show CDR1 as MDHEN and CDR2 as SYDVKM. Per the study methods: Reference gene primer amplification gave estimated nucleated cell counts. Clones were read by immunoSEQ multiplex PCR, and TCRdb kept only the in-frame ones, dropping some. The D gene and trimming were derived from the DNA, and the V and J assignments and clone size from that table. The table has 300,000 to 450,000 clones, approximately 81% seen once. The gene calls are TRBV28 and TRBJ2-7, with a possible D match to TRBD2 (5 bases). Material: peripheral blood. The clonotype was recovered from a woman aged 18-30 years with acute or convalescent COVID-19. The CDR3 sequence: CASMSRGYEQYF. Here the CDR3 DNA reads TGTGCCAGCATGTCACGGGGTTACGAGCAGTACTTC.